Listed below are T cell receptor beta chains from one sample, sequenced in a study of blood T cells in healthy people across ages. MiXCR was run by TCRdb on the 5' RACE reads, yielding one entry per CDR3 protein. Of more than 600,000 distinct CDR3 sequences listed, approximately 25% are singletons. These same records also appear under a second study, on T cells of mothers and their children.

The sequenced sample was blood. These receptors all come from a boy younger than 18 in good health. CDR3s include the opening cysteine and the closing phenylalanine or tryptophan. D genes are given only for firm matches. A row's size may be missing; if present it is once, few, many or a size class.

len: 14
d_gene: .
j_gene: TRBJ2-2
v_gene: TRBV12-3/TRBV12-4
abundance: few
CDR3aa: CASISADRPGELFF
CDR3nt: TGTGCCAGCATCTCCGCAGACAGGCCCGGGGAGCTGTTTTTT

len: 16
d_gene: .
j_gene: TRBJ2-5
v_gene: TRBV29-1
abundance: .
CDR3aa: CSVEAWSGRYQETQYF
CDR3nt: TGCAGCGTTGAAGCTTGGTCGGGAAGGTACCAAGAGACCCAGTACTTC

len: 11
d_gene: .
j_gene: TRBJ1-4
v_gene: TRBV19
abundance: .
CDR3aa: CAAASGEKLFF
CDR3nt: TGTGCCGCCGCTAGTGGGGAAAAACTGTTTTTT

len: 14
d_gene: .
j_gene: TRBJ2-5
v_gene: TRBV28
abundance: .
CDR3aa: CASSLGEGPWTQYF
CDR3nt: TGTGCCAGCAGTTTGGGGGAAGGCCCGTGGACCCAGTACTTC

len: 14
d_gene: .
j_gene: TRBJ1-4
v_gene: TRBV5-1
abundance: .
CDR3aa: CASSGGRNNEKLFF
CDR3nt: TGCGCCAGCAGCGGCGGACGGAATAATGAAAAACTGTTTTTT

len: 16
d_gene: TRBD2
j_gene: TRBJ2-1
v_gene: TRBV4-1
abundance: few
CDR3aa: CASSQVGGRSYNEQFF
CDR3nt: TGCGCCAGCAGCCAAGTTGGCGGGAGGAGCTACAATGAGCAGTTCTTC

len: 16
d_gene: TRBD2
j_gene: TRBJ2-4
v_gene: TRBV6-1
abundance: .
CDR3aa: CASKRLAGGPKDIQHF
CDR3nt: TGTGCCAGCAAGAGACTAGCGGGAGGGCCAAAAGACATTCAGCACTTC

len: 15
d_gene: TRBD2
j_gene: TRBJ2-7
v_gene: TRBV7-2
abundance: once
CDR3aa: CASSLVAGGFYEQYF
CDR3nt: TGTGCCAGCAGCTTAGTGGCGGGGGGTTTCTACGAGCAGTACTTC

len: 12
d_gene: .
j_gene: TRBJ1-3
v_gene: TRBV2
abundance: .
CDR3aa: CASSEERNTIYF
CDR3nt: TGTGCCAGCAGTGAAGAGAGAAACACCATATATTTT

len: 16
d_gene: TRBD2
j_gene: TRBJ2-7
v_gene: TRBV19
abundance: few
CDR3aa: CASSTRTSTVSYEQYF
CDR3nt: TGTGCCAGTAGTACTAGGACTAGTACGGTCTCTTACGAGCAGTACTTC

len: 13
d_gene: TRBD1
j_gene: TRBJ2-7
v_gene: TRBV20-1
abundance: many
CDR3aa: CSARGTGPYEQYF
CDR3nt: TGCAGTGCTAGAGGGACAGGTCCCTACGAGCAGTACTTC

len: 15
d_gene: .
j_gene: TRBJ1-1
v_gene: TRBV20-1
abundance: .
CDR3aa: CSARASRSDHTEAFF
CDR3nt: TGCAGTGCTAGGGCCTCCAGAAGCGACCACACTGAAGCTTTCTTT

len: 13
d_gene: TRBD1
j_gene: TRBJ1-2
v_gene: TRBV10-3
abundance: .
CDR3aa: CAISRDSAYGYTF
CDR3nt: TGTGCCATCAGCCGGGACAGCGCCTATGGCTACACCTTC

len: 12
d_gene: .
j_gene: TRBJ2-5
v_gene: TRBV28
abundance: few
CDR3aa: CGAGTYQETQYF
CDR3nt: TGCGGAGCAGGAACTTACCAAGAGACCCAGTACTTC

len: 15
d_gene: .
j_gene: TRBJ2-7
v_gene: TRBV28
abundance: .
CDR3aa: CASSFRTERRYEQYF
CDR3nt: TGTGCCAGCAGTTTCCGGACGGAGAGAAGATACGAGCAGTACTTC

len: 17
d_gene: .
j_gene: TRBJ2-1
v_gene: TRBV5-1
abundance: .
CDR3aa: CASSLGAGGRGYNEQFF
CDR3nt: TGCGCCAGCAGCTTGGGGGCTGGGGGGCGCGGTTACAATGAGCAGTTCTTC

len: 15
d_gene: TRBD1
j_gene: TRBJ2-7
v_gene: TRBV12-3/TRBV12-4
abundance: .
CDR3aa: CASSFTIGQGNEQYF
CDR3nt: TGTGCCAGCAGTTTTACAATCGGACAGGGGAACGAGCAGTACTTC

len: 13
d_gene: .
j_gene: TRBJ2-7
v_gene: TRBV4-1
abundance: many
CDR3aa: CASSQGPGYEQYF
CDR3nt: TGTGCCAGCAGTCAGGGTCCCGGCTACGAGCAGTACTTC

len: 12
d_gene: .
j_gene: TRBJ2-5
v_gene: TRBV10-3
abundance: .
CDR3aa: CAISELDTRRFF
CDR3nt: TGTGCCATCAGTGAGTTAGACACCCGGCGGTTCTTC

len: 12
d_gene: .
j_gene: TRBJ2-1
v_gene: TRBV29-1
abundance: .
CDR3aa: CSVEDRVDEQFF
CDR3nt: TGCAGCGTTGAAGACAGGGTAGATGAGCAGTTCTTC

len: 13
d_gene: .
j_gene: TRBJ1-2
v_gene: TRBV7-9
abundance: .
CDR3aa: CASSLALQDGYTF
CDR3nt: TGTGCCAGCAGCTTAGCTCTACAGGATGGCTACACCTTC

len: 17
d_gene: .
j_gene: TRBJ2-1
v_gene: TRBV4-3
abundance: .
CDR3aa: CASSQDLAGAYWGEQFF
CDR3nt: TGCGCCAGCAGCCAAGATCTCGCGGGGGCCTATTGGGGTGAACAGTTCTTC

len: 17
d_gene: .
j_gene: TRBJ2-7
v_gene: TRBV5-1
abundance: few
CDR3aa: CASSLDVGTTSFYEQYF
CDR3nt: TGCGCCAGCAGCTTGGACGTCGGGACCACTAGTTTCTACGAGCAGTACTTC

len: 12
d_gene: TRBD1
j_gene: TRBJ2-7
v_gene: TRBV20-1
abundance: few
CDR3aa: CSARNRGYEQYF
CDR3nt: TGCAGTGCTAGGAACAGGGGTTACGAGCAGTACTTC

len: 14
d_gene: .
j_gene: TRBJ2-7
v_gene: TRBV11-1
abundance: .
CDR3aa: CASSGGLLSYEQYF
CDR3nt: TGTGCCAGCAGCGGCGGACTCCTCTCCTACGAGCAGTACTTC

len: 16
d_gene: TRBD1
j_gene: TRBJ1-6
v_gene: TRBV28
abundance: few
CDR3aa: CASSSARTGQNSPLHF
CDR3nt: TGTGCCAGCAGTTCCGCACGGACAGGGCAGAATTCACCCCTCCACTTT

len: 17
d_gene: .
j_gene: TRBJ2-1
v_gene: TRBV6-6
abundance: few
CDR3aa: CASSSRGRSSSYNEQFF
CDR3nt: TGTGCCAGCAGTTCGCGTGGTAGAAGCAGCTCCTACAATGAGCAGTTCTTC

len: 14
d_gene: .
j_gene: TRBJ1-2
v_gene: TRBV5-1
abundance: .
CDR3aa: CASSLDSSFYGYTF
CDR3nt: TGCGCCAGCAGCCTGGACTCTTCATTCTATGGCTACACCTTC

len: 14
d_gene: .
j_gene: TRBJ2-5
v_gene: TRBV4-3
abundance: .
CDR3aa: CASSPSRGEETQYF
CDR3nt: TGCGCCAGCAGCCCGAGCAGGGGAGAGGAGACCCAGTACTTC

len: 15
d_gene: .
j_gene: TRBJ2-7
v_gene: TRBV7-8
abundance: few
CDR3aa: CASSLSTAASYEQYF
CDR3nt: TGTGCCAGCAGCTTATCCACAGCGGCCTCCTACGAGCAGTACTTC

len: 16
d_gene: .
j_gene: TRBJ2-6
v_gene: TRBV24-1
abundance: .
CDR3aa: CATSDFAPSGANVLTF
CDR3nt: TGTGCCACCAGTGATTTCGCTCCATCTGGGGCCAACGTCCTGACTTTC

len: 15
d_gene: TRBD2
j_gene: TRBJ2-3
v_gene: TRBV10-1
abundance: few
CDR3aa: CASSAALAGTDTQYF
CDR3nt: TGCGCCAGCAGTGCCGCGCTAGCGGGAACAGATACGCAGTATTTT

len: 15
d_gene: .
j_gene: TRBJ2-2
v_gene: TRBV7-2
abundance: .
CDR3aa: CASSLGPGFTGELFF
CDR3nt: TGTGCCAGCAGCTTAGGGCCAGGTTTTACCGGGGAGCTGTTTTTT

len: 12
d_gene: TRBD2
j_gene: TRBJ2-2
v_gene: TRBV29-1
abundance: few
CDR3aa: CSVGGDTGELFF
CDR3nt: TGCAGCGTGGGAGGGGACACCGGGGAGCTGTTTTTT

len: 16
d_gene: .
j_gene: TRBJ2-3
v_gene: TRBV7-9
abundance: .
CDR3aa: CASSLILSQNTDTQYF
CDR3nt: TGTGCCAGCAGCTTGATTCTCTCCCAAAACACAGATACGCAGTATTTT

len: 14
d_gene: TRBD1
j_gene: TRBJ2-7
v_gene: TRBV10-3
abundance: .
CDR3aa: CAAIGGGSALEQYF
CDR3nt: TGTGCCGCTATAGGGGGCGGGTCGGCTCTCGAGCAGTACTTC

len: 17
d_gene: TRBD1
j_gene: TRBJ2-7
v_gene: TRBV7-9
abundance: few
CDR3aa: CASSADPGQTGSYEQYF
CDR3nt: TGTGCCAGCAGCGCAGATCCGGGACAGACGGGCTCCTACGAGCAGTACTTC

len: 16
d_gene: .
j_gene: TRBJ2-1
v_gene: TRBV7-9
abundance: few
CDR3aa: CASSSKVGGGYNEQFF
CDR3nt: TGTGCCAGCAGCTCGAAGGTGGGAGGTGGGTACAATGAGCAGTTCTTC

len: 13
d_gene: TRBD1
j_gene: TRBJ1-4
v_gene: TRBV10-3
abundance: .
CDR3aa: CAIRAGGEEKLFF
CDR3nt: TGTGCCATCAGAGCAGGGGGGGAAGAAAAACTGTTTTTT

len: 14
d_gene: .
j_gene: TRBJ1-1
v_gene: TRBV2
abundance: .
CDR3aa: CASAGTSWGTEAFF
CDR3nt: TGTGCCAGCGCCGGAACTAGCTGGGGCACTGAAGCTTTCTTT

len: 17
d_gene: TRBD1
j_gene: TRBJ2-6
v_gene: TRBV29-1
abundance: .
CDR3aa: CSVESGTGHSGANVLTF
CDR3nt: TGCAGCGTTGAGTCCGGGACAGGACACTCTGGGGCCAACGTCCTGACTTTC

len: 19
d_gene: TRBD2
j_gene: TRBJ2-5
v_gene: TRBV27
abundance: few
CDR3aa: CASSLFWGLATFYPWTQYF
CDR3nt: TGTGCCAGCAGTTTATTCTGGGGACTAGCAACTTTTTACCCGTGGACCCAGTACTTC

len: 14
d_gene: .
j_gene: TRBJ1-2
v_gene: TRBV10-3
abundance: .
CDR3aa: CAISPDTGDYGYTF
CDR3nt: TGTGCCATCAGTCCAGATACAGGAGACTATGGCTACACCTTC

len: 13
d_gene: TRBD1
j_gene: TRBJ2-7
v_gene: TRBV19
abundance: .
CDR3aa: CASTPGGVYEQYF
CDR3nt: TGTGCCAGTACCCCAGGGGGAGTATACGAGCAGTACTTC

len: 14
d_gene: .
j_gene: TRBJ2-1
v_gene: TRBV20-1
abundance: few
CDR3aa: CSASSDIAMNEQFF
CDR3nt: TGCAGTGCTAGTAGCGACATAGCCATGAATGAGCAGTTCTTC

len: 14
d_gene: .
j_gene: TRBJ2-5
v_gene: TRBV5-6
abundance: .
CDR3aa: CASSFGNVLETQYF
CDR3nt: TGTGCCAGCAGCTTTGGAAACGTGCTTGAGACCCAGTACTTC

len: 15
d_gene: TRBD1
j_gene: TRBJ2-7
v_gene: TRBV5-5
abundance: .
CDR3aa: CASSLRTGASYEQYF
CDR3nt: TGTGCCAGCAGCTTGCGGACAGGGGCCTCCTACGAGCAGTACTTC

len: 14
d_gene: .
j_gene: TRBJ1-2
v_gene: TRBV6-5
abundance: .
CDR3aa: CASSEDSGLYGYTF
CDR3nt: TGTGCCAGCAGTGAAGACAGCGGACTCTATGGCTACACCTTC

len: 15
d_gene: .
j_gene: TRBJ2-5
v_gene: TRBV25-1
abundance: .
CDR3aa: CASKERDPFMETQYF
CDR3nt: TGTGCCAGCAAGGAAAGGGATCCGTTCATGGAGACCCAGTACTTC

len: 15
d_gene: TRBD2
j_gene: TRBJ2-1
v_gene: TRBV29-1
abundance: .
CDR3aa: CSVEEGGRKGDEQFF
CDR3nt: TGCAGCGTTGAAGAAGGCGGGAGGAAGGGGGATGAGCAGTTCTTC

len: 14
d_gene: .
j_gene: TRBJ1-5
v_gene: TRBV19
abundance: few
CDR3aa: CASTIRGFGQPQHF
CDR3nt: TGTGCCAGTACGATTCGCGGATTCGGTCAGCCCCAGCATTTT